The 21 T cell receptor beta chains presented below share a single source sample, sequenced in a study of control samples from healthy donors and cancer patients. Profiling relied on immunoSEQ multiplex PCR, and the TCRdb table lists in-frame clones only, not all of them. The sample lists under 40,000 clones, over 70% seen once, with roughly 21% in the top ten. The material sequenced was PBMCs. These receptors came from a woman aged 55 to 70 with lung cancer.

V gene TRBV19 combines with J gene TRBJ2-1; perhaps TRBD1 as D (5 bases). The CDR3 contains 14 residues. Trimming removed 4 bases from V and 3 bases from J, with 10 bases in between. In germline, CDR1 is LNHDA, CDR2 SQIVND (reference sequence). The CDR3, as DNA: TGTGCCAGTAGTACTTCTGGACACTACAATGAGCAGTTCTTC. It translates to CASSTSGHYNEQFF.

In DNA form, the CDR3 reads TGTGCCAGCGCGGTTGATGGTGAAAAACTGTTTTTT. Its translation: CASAVDGEKLFF. The chain has TRBV6-5 and TRBJ1-4; no clear D. Looked up from germline, CDR1 is MNHEY and CDR2 is SVGAGI. Trimming left V 8 bases short and J 7 bases short, with 11 bases between. The CDR3 has 12 amino acids.

This chain uses TRBV10-3 with TRBJ2-7; 7 nucleotides match TRBD2. Germline V gives CDR1 ENHRY, CDR2 SYGVKD. The CDR3 covers 14 residues. Germline trimming cut 10 bases from V and 0 bases from J; bases unmatched to any gene: 9. Here the CDR3 DNA reads TGTGCCACCCACCCCGGGACTAACTCCTACGAGCAGTACTTC. This codes for CATHPGTNSYEQYF.

V gene TRBV6-5 combines with J gene TRBJ1-1; the match to TRBD1 covers 8 bases. J was trimmed by 0 bases and V by 5 bases; bases with no gene match: 2. The CDR3 extends over 14 amino acids. The germline CDR1 and CDR2 sequences are MNHEY and SVGAGI. CDR3 coding DNA: TGTGCCAGCAGTCCGACAGGGGTGAACACTGAAGCTTTCTTT. It is translated as CASSPTGVNTEAFF.

The rearrangement uses TRBV7-2 and TRBJ2-2, with D perhaps TRBD1 or TRBD2 (5 bases each). V lost 5 bases and J 2 bases, leaving 12 bases between the germline ends. Germline V gene data show CDR1 as SGHTA and CDR2 as FQGNSA. This CDR3 region has 15 residues. The CDR3 nucleotides read TGTGCCAGCAGCCCCGGGACCTTCAACACCGGGGAGCTGTTTTTT. Amino acids: CASSPGTFNTGELFF.

The V gene is TRBV5-4, the J gene TRBJ2-1, with TRBD2 as a possible D gene (5 bases). The CDR3 runs 16 residues. The V end was cut by 2 bases, the J end by 0 bases, with 12 bases between. Germline V CDR1 and CDR2: SGHNT, YYREEE (reference sequence). In DNA, the CDR3 is TGTGCCAGCAGCTTAAGAGGACTTAGCTCCTACAATGAGCAGTTCTTC. It translates to CASSLRGLSSYNEQFF. Filled out from reference TRBV5-4 and TRBJ2-1, the complete variable domain reads ETGVTQSPTHLIKTRGQQVTLRCSSQSGHNTVSWYQQALGQGPQFIFQYYREEENGRGNFPPRFSGLQFPNYSSELNVNALELDDSALYLCASSLRGLSSYNEQFFGPGTRLTVL.

This clone has only one observation. The chain combines TRBV12-3 or TRBV12-4 with TRBJ1-2; tentative D call: TRBD1 (5 bases). This CDR3 spans 13 amino acids. The V end was cut by 5 bases, the J end by 4 bases, with 11 bases between. In nucleotides, the CDR3 is TGTGCCAGCAGTAGTGGGGACGTCTATGGCTACACCTTC. The encoded protein is CASSSGDVYGYTF.

This clone has a single count. The CDR3 sequence is CASSHGGTGQNYGYTF. The DNA for the CDR3 is TGTGCCAGCAGCCATGGGGGGACGGGACAGAACTATGGCTACACCTTC. This chain connects TRBV7-9 to TRBJ1-2, with TRBD1 matching over 7 bases. Germline loops: CDR1 SEHNR, CDR2 FQNEAQ (reference sequence). CDR3 length: 16 amino acids. V lost 5 bases, J lost 2 bases, and 11 bases stayed unmatched.

V gene TRBV12-5 combines with J gene TRBJ2-1; a weak D match, TRBD1 (6 bases). Between the trimmed V and J ends, which lost 3 bases and 3 bases, there was a span of 9 bases. This CDR3 has 14 residues. Germline CDR1 is LGHNT and CDR2 is FRNRAP. As DNA, the CDR3 is TGTGCTAGTGGTTTTGGACAGAGCTACAATGAGCAGTTCTTC. It yields the protein CASGFGQSYNEQFF.

The chain combines TRBV13 with TRBJ2-3, with no clear D. The CDR3 length is 15 residues. Trimming took 5 bases from V and 0 from J, leaving 12 bases between them. The germline V gene has CDR1 PRHDT and CDR2 FYEKMQ (reference sequence). The CDR3 DNA follows: TGTGCCAGCAGCCCCCATATGACTAGCACAGATACGCAGTATTTT. Its protein product is CASSPHMTSTDTQYF.

The chain is built from TRBV19 and TRBJ1-2; 7 bases align to TRBD1. Germline CDR1 is LNHDA and CDR2 is SQIVND (reference sequence). CDR3 size: 14 residues. V dropped 6 bases and J dropped 2; count of bases not matched to a gene: 6. The CDR3 region has the DNA TGTGCCAGTAGCGCCCCGGGACAGAACTATGGCTACACCTTC. Amino acids: CASSAPGQNYGYTF.

This chain joins TRBV10-1 and TRBJ2-1; 7 nucleotides agree with TRBD2. The CDR3 runs to 14 residues. CDR1 and CDR2 from the germline V gene are WNHNN and SYGVQD (reference sequence). V gave up 7 bases and J gave up 9 bases; unmatched junction bases: 12. CDR3 region: CASIKRLAWCEQFF. Here the CDR3 DNA reads TGCGCCAGCATCAAACGACTAGCTTGGTGTGAGCAGTTCTTC.

The V gene is TRBV11-2, the J gene TRBJ2-7; maybe TRBD1 (5 bases). The CDR3 covers 15 residues. V was clipped by 5 bases and J by 3 bases, with 17 bases between them. From germline, CDR1 is SGHAT and CDR2 FQNNGV. CDR3 loop: CASSIPRQRLYEQYF. CDR3 coding DNA: TGTGCCAGCAGCATCCCTCGACAGCGCCTCTACGAGCAGTACTTC. Supplemented by reference TRBV11-2 and TRBJ2-7, the full variable domain reads EAGVAQSPRYKIIEKRQSVAFWCNPISGHATLYWYQQILGQGPKLLIQFQNNGVVDDSQLPKDRFSAERLKGVDSTLKIQPAKLEDSAVYLCASSIPRQRLYEQYFGPGTRLTVT.

The rearrangement links TRBV6-2 or TRBV6-3 to TRBJ1-2, with D hard to call. The CDR3 sequence is 11 residues long. The germline V gene encodes CDR1 MNHEY and CDR2 SVGEGT. The germline V and J ends were trimmed by 2 bases and 8 bases, with 6 bases remaining between them. CDR3 protein: CASSYEEGYTF. CDR3 DNA sequence: TGTGCCAGCAGTTACGAGGAGGGCTACACCTTC.

The V call is TRBV19, the J call TRBJ2-5, with TRBD1 as a possible D gene (8 bases). Deletions cut 8 bases from V and 5 bases from J, with 27 bases between. The germline gives CDR1 LNHDA, CDR2 SQIVND (reference sequence). The CDR3 has 17 amino acids. The CDR3 is CASESRTGLDGRETQYF. The CDR3 coding sequence is TGTGCCAGTGAATCAAGGACAGGGCTGGACGGGAGGGAGACCCAGTACTTC.

The rearrangement joins TRBV7-9 to TRBJ2-5; weak D call: TRBD2 (6 bases). This CDR3 spans 14 amino acids. The germline V gene has CDR1 SEHNR and CDR2 FQNEAQ (reference sequence). V lost 5 bases and J lost 4, with 14 bases in between. In DNA form, the CDR3 reads TGTGCCAGCAGCCCCGTCGGAGGGAGAGAGACCCAGTACTTC. As protein: CASSPVGGRETQYF.

This chain joins TRBV24-1 and TRBJ2-1; D is ambiguous. Trimming took 3 bases from V and 3 from J, leaving 8 bases between them. This CDR3 is built from 14 residues. CDR1 is KGHDR, CDR2 SFDVKD, per germline. The CDR3 nucleotides read TGTGCCACCAGTGATCCCGGTAGCTACAATGAGCAGTTCTTC. Encoded protein: CATSDPGSYNEQFF.

This clone is labeled as medium-sized (0.01 to 0.1%). This CDR3 is also generated by other DNA sequences in the sample. The genes are TRBV10-2 and TRBJ1-5; D gene uncertain. CDR1 and CDR2 (germline): WSHSY, SAAADI. Trimming removed 0 bases from V and 0 bases from J, with 9 bases in between. This CDR3 region has 16 residues. The chain's CDR3 is CASSESPGNSNQPQHF. CDR3 DNA: TGCGCCAGCAGTGAGTCCCCGGGAAATAGCAATCAGCCCCAGCATTTT.

The genes are TRBV3-1 (or the pseudogene TRBV3-2) and TRBJ2-6; D gene ambiguous. The CDR3 has 16 amino acids. The germline V gene encodes CDR1 LGHDT and CDR2 YNNKEL (reference sequence). Trimming stripped 4 bases from V and 1 base from J, with 11 bases between. The CDR3 DNA sequence: TGTGCCAGCAGCCCCCCCTCCCTTTCTGGGGCCAACGTCCTGACTTTC. Translated: CASSPPSLSGANVLTF.

The rearrangement uses TRBV9 and TRBJ1-4; 8 bases fit TRBD1. The CDR3 covers 16 residues. V shed 3 bases and J 0 bases; nucleotides not matched to a gene: 4. The V gene's germline CDR1 is SGDLS and CDR2 YYNGEE. The CDR3 protein is CASSATGVPTNEKLFF. The CDR3 nucleotides are TGTGCCAGCAGCGCGACAGGGGTTCCAACTAATGAAAAACTGTTTTTT.

This clone was picked up one time. V gene TRBV30 combines with J gene TRBJ2-5, with D possibly being TRBD1 (5 bases). V lost 1 base, J lost 5 bases, and 8 bases lay in between. The CDR3 sequence is 12 residues long. Germline-derived CDR1 and CDR2 are GTSNPN and SVGIG (reference sequence). The chain's CDR3 is CAWSEGRETQYF. As DNA, the CDR3 is TGTGCCTGGAGTGAGGGGCGGGAGACCCAGTACTTC.